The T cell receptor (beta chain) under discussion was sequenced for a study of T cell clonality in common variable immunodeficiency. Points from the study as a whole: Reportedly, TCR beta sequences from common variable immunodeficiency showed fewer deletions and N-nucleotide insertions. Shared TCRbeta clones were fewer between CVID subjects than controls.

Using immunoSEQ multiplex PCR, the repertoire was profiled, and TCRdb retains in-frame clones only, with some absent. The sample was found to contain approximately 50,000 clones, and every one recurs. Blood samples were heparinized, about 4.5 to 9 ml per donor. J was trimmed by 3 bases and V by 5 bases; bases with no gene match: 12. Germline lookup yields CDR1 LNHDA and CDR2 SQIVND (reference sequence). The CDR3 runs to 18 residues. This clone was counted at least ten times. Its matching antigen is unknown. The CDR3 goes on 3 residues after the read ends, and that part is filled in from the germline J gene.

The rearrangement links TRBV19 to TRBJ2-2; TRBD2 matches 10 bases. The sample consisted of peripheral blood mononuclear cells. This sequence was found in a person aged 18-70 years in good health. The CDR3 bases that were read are TGTGCCAGTAGTCCCCACCCTAGCGGGAGAATCGACACCGGGGAG. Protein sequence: CASSPHPSGRIDTGE. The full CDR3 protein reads CASSPHPSGRIDTGELFF.